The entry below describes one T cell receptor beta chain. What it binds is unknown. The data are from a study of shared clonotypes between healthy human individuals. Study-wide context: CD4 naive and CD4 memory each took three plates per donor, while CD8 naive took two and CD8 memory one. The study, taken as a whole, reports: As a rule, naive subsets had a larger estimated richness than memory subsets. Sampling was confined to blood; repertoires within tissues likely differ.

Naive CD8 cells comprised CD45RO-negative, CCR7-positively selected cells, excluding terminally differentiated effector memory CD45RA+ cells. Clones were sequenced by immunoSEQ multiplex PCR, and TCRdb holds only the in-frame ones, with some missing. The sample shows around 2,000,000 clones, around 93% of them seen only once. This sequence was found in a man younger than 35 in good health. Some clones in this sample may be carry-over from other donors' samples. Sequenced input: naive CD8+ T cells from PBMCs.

CDR3 sequence reads: CASSKEGARPYEQYF. The DNA for the CDR3 is TGTGCCAGCAGCAAAGAGGGCGCCCGCCCCTACGAGCAGTACTTC. The chain couples TRBV21-1 to TRBJ2-7. TRBV21-1 is noted as a pseudogene. This CDR3 region has 15 residues.